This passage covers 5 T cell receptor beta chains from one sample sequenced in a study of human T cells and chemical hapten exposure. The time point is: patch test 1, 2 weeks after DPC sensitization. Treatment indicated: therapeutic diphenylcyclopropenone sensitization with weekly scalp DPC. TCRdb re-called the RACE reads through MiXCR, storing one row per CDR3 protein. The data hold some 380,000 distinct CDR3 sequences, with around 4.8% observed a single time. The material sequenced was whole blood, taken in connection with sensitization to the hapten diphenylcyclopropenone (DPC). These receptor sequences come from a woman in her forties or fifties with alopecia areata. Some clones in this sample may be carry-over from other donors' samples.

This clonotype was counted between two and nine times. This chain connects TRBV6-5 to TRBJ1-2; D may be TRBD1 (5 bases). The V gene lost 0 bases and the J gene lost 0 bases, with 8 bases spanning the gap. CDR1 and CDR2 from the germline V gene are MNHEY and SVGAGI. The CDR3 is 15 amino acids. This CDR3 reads CASSYSSGPNYGYTF. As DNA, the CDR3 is TGTGCCAGCAGTTACTCGTCAGGGCCTAACTATGGCTACACCTTC.

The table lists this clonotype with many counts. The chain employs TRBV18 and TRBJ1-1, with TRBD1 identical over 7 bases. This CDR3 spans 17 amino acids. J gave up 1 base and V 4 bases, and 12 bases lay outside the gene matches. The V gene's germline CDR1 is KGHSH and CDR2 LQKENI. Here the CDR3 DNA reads TGTGCCAGCTCACTAAGGGGAACAGGGGACCAGAACACTGAAGCTTTCTTT. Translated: CASSLRGTGDQNTEAFF.

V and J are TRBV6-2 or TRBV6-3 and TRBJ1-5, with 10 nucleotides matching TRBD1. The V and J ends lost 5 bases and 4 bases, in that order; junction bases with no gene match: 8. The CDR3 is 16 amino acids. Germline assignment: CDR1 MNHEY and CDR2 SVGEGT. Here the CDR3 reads CASSPLWGQGNQPQHF. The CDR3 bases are TGTGCCAGCAGTCCCCTGTGGGGACAGGGGAATCAGCCCCAGCATTTT.

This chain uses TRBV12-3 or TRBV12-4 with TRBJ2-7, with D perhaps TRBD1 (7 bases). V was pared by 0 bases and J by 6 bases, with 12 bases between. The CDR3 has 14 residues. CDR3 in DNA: TGTGCCAGCAGTTTAGCGCCAGGGGGGACCGAGCAGTACTTC. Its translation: CASSLAPGGTEQYF.

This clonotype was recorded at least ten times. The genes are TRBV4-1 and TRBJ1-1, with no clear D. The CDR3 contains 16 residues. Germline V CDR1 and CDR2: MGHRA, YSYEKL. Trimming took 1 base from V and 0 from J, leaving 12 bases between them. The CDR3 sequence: CASSQVSQNMNTEAFF. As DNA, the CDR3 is TGCGCCAGCAGCCAAGTAAGCCAGAACATGAACACTGAAGCTTTCTTT.